A single sample gave rise to the 7 T cell receptor beta chains below, sequenced in a study of blood T cell repertoires in COVID-19. Produced via immunoSEQ multiplex PCR; TCRdb's table is partial and in-frame only. The profile shows about 300,000 clones, about nine tenths of them singletons. The sequenced sample was PBMCs or T cells enriched from blood (not recorded which). Receptors originate from a woman younger than 35 who had recovered from COVID-19.

The rearrangement joins TRBV3-1 (or the pseudogene TRBV3-2) to TRBJ2-7; TRBD1 might be the D (6 bases). V lost 0 bases and J lost 3, with 9 bases in between. The CDR3 runs 14 residues. Looked up from germline, CDR1 is LGHDT and CDR2 is YNNKEL (reference sequence). The chain's CDR3 is CASSQDGTNYEQYF. The CDR3 coding sequence is TGTGCCAGCAGCCAAGATGGGACAAACTACGAGCAGTACTTC.

V usage is TRBV7-3 and J usage is TRBJ2-3; 7 positions match TRBD2. CDR1 SGHTA and CDR2 FQGTGA come from the germline V gene. V lost 1 base and J lost 6; bases outside the gene matches: 4. This CDR3 is 14 amino acids long. CDR3 DNA sequence: TGTGCCAGCAGCTTAAGGGAGGGCCGGGATACGCAGTATTTT. Amino acids: CASSLREGRDTQYF.

The V call is TRBV18, the J call TRBJ1-4; D uncertain. V lost 3 bases and J 8 bases, leaving 19 bases between the germline ends. CDR1 is KGHSH, CDR2 LQKENI, per germline. There are 16 residues in the CDR3. The CDR3 spells CASSPQDRSGLEKLFF. The CDR3 DNA follows: TGTGCCAGCTCACCCCAGGATCGATCAGGTTTAGAAAAACTGTTTTTT. The variable domain in full, completed from reference TRBV18 and TRBJ1-4, reads NAGVMQNPRHLVRRRGQEARLRCSPMKGHSHVYWYRQLPEEGLKFMVYLQKENIIDESGMPKERFSAEFPKEGPSILRIQQVVRGDSAAYFCASSPQDRSGLEKLFFGSGTQLSVL.

In its sample, this clone was seen once. The V and J genes are TRBV7-9 and TRBJ2-7; D is possibly TRBD2 (5 bases). The germline gives CDR1 SEHNR, CDR2 FQNEAQ (reference sequence). Trimming took 1 base from V and 10 from J, leaving 20 bases between them. The CDR3 length is 15 residues. CDR3 residues: CASSLVAGARPRQYF. CDR3 bases: TGTGCCAGCAGCTTAGTTGCGGGCGCGAGGCCCAGACAGTACTTC.

This clone was detected once. The rearrangement uses TRBV2 and TRBJ2-1, with 11 bases fitting TRBD2. Looked up from germline, CDR1 is SNHLY and CDR2 is FYNNEI. The CDR3 covers 16 residues. V lost 2 bases, J lost 4 bases, and 4 bases stayed unmatched. The CDR3 nucleotides are TGTGCCAGCAGTGAACGGGGACTAGCGGTTTACAATGAGCAGTTCTTC. Amino acid sequence: CASSERGLAVYNEQFF.

CDR3 bases: TGTGCCAGCAGTGACCTCGGGATTACCCCTACTCGAATTGGCTACACCTTC. This encodes CASSDLGITPTRIGYTF. The J gene is TRBJ1-2, the V gene TRBV6-1; D not certain. The CDR3 spans 17 residues. The germline gives CDR1 MNHNS, CDR2 SASEGT. Trimming cost V 3 bases and J 7 bases, with 24 bases left between them.

The chain carries TRBV9 and TRBJ2-2, with 7 bases matching TRBD1. Germline trimming cut 0 bases from V and 3 bases from J; bases unmatched to any gene: 5. Per germline, CDR1 SGDLS and CDR2 YYNGEE. The CDR3 sequence is 16 residues long. The CDR3 sequence: CASSVVGDRYTGELFF. In DNA form, the CDR3 reads TGTGCCAGCAGCGTAGTCGGGGACAGATACACCGGGGAGCTGTTTTTT.